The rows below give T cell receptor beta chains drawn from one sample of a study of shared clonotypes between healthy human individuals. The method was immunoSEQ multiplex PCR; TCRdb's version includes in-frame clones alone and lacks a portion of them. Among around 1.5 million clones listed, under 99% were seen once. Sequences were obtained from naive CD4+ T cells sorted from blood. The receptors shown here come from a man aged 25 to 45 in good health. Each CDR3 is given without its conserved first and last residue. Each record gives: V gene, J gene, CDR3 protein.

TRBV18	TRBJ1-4	ASSEDGPDEKLF
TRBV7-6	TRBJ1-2	ASSQAPWGAPNYGYT
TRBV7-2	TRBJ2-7	ASSGRHSYEQY
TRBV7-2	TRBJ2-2	ASSLPLADSGLF
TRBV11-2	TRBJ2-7	ASSSVSNRHEQY
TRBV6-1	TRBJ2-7	ASSERLSTSLEQY
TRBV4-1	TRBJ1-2	ASSPQTRFTDGYT
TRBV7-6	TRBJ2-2	ASSLVVVGSGANTGELF
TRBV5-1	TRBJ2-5	ASSLVTEETQY
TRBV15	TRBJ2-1	ATSRREGLGGNEQF
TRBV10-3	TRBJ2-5	AIGVGGAQETQY
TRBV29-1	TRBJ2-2	SVGTGNTGELF
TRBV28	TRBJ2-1	ASSSLQAVTYNEQF
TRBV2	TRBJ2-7	ASSDRGAYEQY
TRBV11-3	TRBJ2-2	ASSGRGGRNTGELF
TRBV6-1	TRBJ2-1	ASREGGNSYNEQF
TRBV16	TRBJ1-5	ASSPGREGNQPQH
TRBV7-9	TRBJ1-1	ASSRDGYTEAF
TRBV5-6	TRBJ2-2	ASSLAGPGELF
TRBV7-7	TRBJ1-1	ASSSTVNTEAF
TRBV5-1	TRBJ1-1	ASSLIPNTEAF
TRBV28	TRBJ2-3	ASKSGPSTDTQY
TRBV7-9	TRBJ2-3	ASSLTATDTQY
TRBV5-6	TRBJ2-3	ASSIPAGVGTDTQY
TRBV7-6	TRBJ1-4	ASSFPGRGLF
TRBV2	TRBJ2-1	ASSDRGGVRF
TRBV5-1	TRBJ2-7	ASSSGTESYEQY
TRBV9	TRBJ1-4	ASNLRDGPNEKLF
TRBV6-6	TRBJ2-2	ASLRLAGNTGELF
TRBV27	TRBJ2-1	ASSFLAVSYNEQF
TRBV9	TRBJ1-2	ASSVSEGYGYT
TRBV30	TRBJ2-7	AWSSMAEDEQY
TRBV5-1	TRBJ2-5	ASSTRGQETQY
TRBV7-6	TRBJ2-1	ASSFILAGGSSYNEQF
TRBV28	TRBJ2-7	ASSIGTSRYEQY
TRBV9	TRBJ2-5	ASSVGGKVGDPETQY
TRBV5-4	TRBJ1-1	ASSAPGQGNTEAF
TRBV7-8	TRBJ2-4	ASSSLGTAHGAKNIQY
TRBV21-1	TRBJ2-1	ASSKSTRGVYNEQF
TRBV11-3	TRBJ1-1	ASSLGGAEVSEAF
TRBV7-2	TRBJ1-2	ASSLKGRANYGYT
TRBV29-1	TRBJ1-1	SVALGARGGTEAF
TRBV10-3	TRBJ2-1	AISDWGRREAPNANNEQF